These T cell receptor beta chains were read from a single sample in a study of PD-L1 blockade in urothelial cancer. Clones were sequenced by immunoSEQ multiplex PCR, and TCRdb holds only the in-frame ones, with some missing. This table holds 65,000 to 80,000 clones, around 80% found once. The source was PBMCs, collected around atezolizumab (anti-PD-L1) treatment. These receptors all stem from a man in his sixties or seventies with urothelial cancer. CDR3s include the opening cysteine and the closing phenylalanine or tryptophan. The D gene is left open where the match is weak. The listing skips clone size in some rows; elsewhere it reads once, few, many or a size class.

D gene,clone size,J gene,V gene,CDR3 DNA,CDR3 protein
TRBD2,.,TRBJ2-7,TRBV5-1,TGTGCCAGCAGCCTGAACCGACTAGCCTCCTACGAGCAGTACTTC,CASSLNRLASYEQYF
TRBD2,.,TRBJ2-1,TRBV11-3,TGTGCCAGCAGCTTAGTGAAGCGGGAGGCCGACAATGAGCAGTTCTTC,CASSLVKREADNEQFF
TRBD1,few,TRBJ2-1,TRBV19,TGTGCCAGTAGGGGACAGGGGACTTACAATGAGCAGTTCTTC,CASRGQGTYNEQFF
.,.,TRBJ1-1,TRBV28,TGTGCCAGCAGTTTACTAAGGGGGGGGTTTACTGAAGCTTTCTTT,CASSLLRGGFTEAFF
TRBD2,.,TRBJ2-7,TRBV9,TGTGCCAGCAGCGTAGGGGGGGGGTCCCACTACGAGCAGTACTTC,CASSVGGGSHYEQYF
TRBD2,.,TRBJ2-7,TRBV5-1,TGCGCCAGCAGCTTGATGCCGGGACTAGCGGGAGGCGAGCAGTACTTC,CASSLMPGLAGGEQYF
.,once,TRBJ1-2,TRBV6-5,TGTGCCAGCAGTTACGGTACAACCTTGTATGGCTACACCTTC,CASSYGTTLYGYTF
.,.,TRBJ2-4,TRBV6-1,TGTGCCAGCAGTGAAGCCAGGGAAGGTAACATTCAGTACTTC,CASSEAREGNIQYF
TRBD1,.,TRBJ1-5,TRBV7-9,TGTGCCAGCAGCCAGGGGGCAGAGGGGAATCAGCCCCAGCATTTT,CASSQGAEGNQPQHF
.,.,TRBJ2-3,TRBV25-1,TGTGCCAGCAGTGAATTTCCAGGGCAGAGCACAGATACGCAGTATTTT,CASSEFPGQSTDTQYF
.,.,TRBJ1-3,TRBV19,TGTGCCAGTAGTATAACGCGGCTGATGAGCTCTGGAAACACCATATATTTT,CASSITRLMSSGNTIYF
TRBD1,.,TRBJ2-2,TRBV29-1,TGCAGCGCCAGACAGGGGGTCTCCGGGGAGCTGTTTTTT,CSARQGVSGELFF
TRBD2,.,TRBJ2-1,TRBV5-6,TGTGCCAGCAGCTTGGCGGTCCTAGCGGGATACAATGAGCAGTTCTTC,CASSLAVLAGYNEQFF
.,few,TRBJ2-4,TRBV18,TGTGCCAGCTCCCCGGGACAAAAAAACATTCAGTACTTC,CASSPGQKNIQYF
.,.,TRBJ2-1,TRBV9,TGTGCCAGCAGCGTAGCCGTGGCTCTTAACAATGAGCAGTTCTTC,CASSVAVALNNEQFF
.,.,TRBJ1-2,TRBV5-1,TGCGCCAGCAGCTTGGCCAGGTCAGCCAATGGCTACACCTTC,CASSLARSANGYTF
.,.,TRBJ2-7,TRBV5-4,TGTGCCAGCAGCCTCGGACTGGCCCCCTACGAGCAGTACTTC,CASSLGLAPYEQYF
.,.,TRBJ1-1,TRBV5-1,TGCGCCAGCAGCTTTGGTCCCGGGACAATGAACACTGAAGCTTTCTTT,CASSFGPGTMNTEAFF
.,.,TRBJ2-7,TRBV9,TGTGCCAGCAGTCGAGGGTGGAACTCCTACGAGCAGTACTTC,CASSRGWNSYEQYF
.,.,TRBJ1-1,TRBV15,TGTGCCACCAGCACAGACAGGATCGGAGAAGCTTTCTTT,CATSTDRIGEAFF
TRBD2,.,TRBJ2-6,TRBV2,TGTGTTAGCGGGAGTCACTCTGGGGCCAACGTCCTGACTTTC,CVSGSHSGANVLTF
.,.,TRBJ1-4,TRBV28,TGTGCCAGCAGTCTCGGGGGGGGACGGAATGAAAAACTGTTTTTT,CASSLGGGRNEKLFF
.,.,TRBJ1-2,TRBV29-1,TGCAGCGTTGTGGTCACGGCCAACTATAAAGGCTACACCTTC,CSVVVTANYKGYTF
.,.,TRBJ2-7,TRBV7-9,TGTGCCAGCAGCTTAGTTAGTTTCGAGCAGTACTTC,CASSLVSFEQYF
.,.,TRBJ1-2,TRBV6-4,TGTGCCAGCAGTCCCTCTCCCGGGGGGTATGGCTACACCTTC,CASSPSPGGYGYTF
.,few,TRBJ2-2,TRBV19,TGTGCCAGTAGTAAGCTCGGGGAGCTGTTTTTT,CASSKLGELFF
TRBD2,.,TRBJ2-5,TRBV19,TGTGCCAGTAGAATAGGGACTAGCGGAGGGGGTGAGACCCAGTACTTC,CASRIGTSGGGETQYF
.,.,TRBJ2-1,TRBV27,TGTGCCAGCAGTTCTCGGATAGCTTCATCCTACAATGAGCAGTTCTTC,CASSSRIASSYNEQFF
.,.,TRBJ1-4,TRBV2,TGTGCCAGCAGCGCCGGGGGGGCTACTATTGGCGAAAAACTGTTTTTT,CASSAGGATIGEKLFF
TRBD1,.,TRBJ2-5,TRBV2,TGTGCCAGCAGTGAACCCCACAGGGGGCGCCCAGAGACCCAGTACTTC,CASSEPHRGRPETQYF
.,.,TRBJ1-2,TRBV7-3,TGTGCCAGCAGCTTAGTGCCCGGAGGGACGGATGGCTACACCTTC,CASSLVPGGTDGYTF
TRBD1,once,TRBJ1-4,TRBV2,TGTGCCAGCAGTGAAGACAGGGGGCGCGGTAATGAAAAACTGTTTTTT,CASSEDRGRGNEKLFF
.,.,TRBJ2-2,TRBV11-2,TGTGCCAGCAGCTTAGATCGGGCAGGGGTGAGCGGGGAGCTGTTTTTT,CASSLDRAGVSGELFF
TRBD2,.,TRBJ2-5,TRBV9,TGTGCCAGCAGCGTAGGGATAGCGGGAGAGGGGGAGACCCAGTACTTC,CASSVGIAGEGETQYF
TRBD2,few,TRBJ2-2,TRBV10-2,TGCGCCAGCAGGGTAGCGGGCGCGAACACCGGGGAGCTGTTTTTT,CASRVAGANTGELFF
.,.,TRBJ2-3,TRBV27,TGTGCCAGCAGTTTCGGCGGGCCCGGGACAGATACGCAGTATTTT,CASSFGGPGTDTQYF
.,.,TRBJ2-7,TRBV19,TGTGCCAGTAGATCGAGCGGAGGAAATTCCTACGAGCAGTACTTC,CASRSSGGNSYEQYF
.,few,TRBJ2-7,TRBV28,TGTGCCAGCAGTTTAAGAGGGCCACTCTACGAGCAGTACTTC,CASSLRGPLYEQYF
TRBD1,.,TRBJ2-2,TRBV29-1,TGCAGCGTTCAGACAGGGGGTGTTAGCACCGGGGAGCTGTTTTTT,CSVQTGGVSTGELFF
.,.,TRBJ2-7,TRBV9,TGTGCCAGCAGCGTAGGTCACAGGGCGAGCTCCTACGAGCAGTACTTC,CASSVGHRASSYEQYF
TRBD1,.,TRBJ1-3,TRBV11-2,TGTGCCAGCAGCGCCCGACAGGGGCTGGGAAGTGGAAACACCATATATTTT,CASSARQGLGSGNTIYF
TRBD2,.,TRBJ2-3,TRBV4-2,TGTGCCAGCAGCCAACCGGGACTAGCGGGAGCAGATACGCAGTATTTT,CASSQPGLAGADTQYF
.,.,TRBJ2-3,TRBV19,TGTGCCAGTTCACTAGGCCCACGCCCACCATACGATACGCAGTATTTT,CASSLGPRPPYDTQYF
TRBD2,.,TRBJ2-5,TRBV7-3,TGTGCCAGCAGCCGGACTAGCGGGAGTGGGGAGACCCAGTACTTC,CASSRTSGSGETQYF
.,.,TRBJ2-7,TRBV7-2,TGTGCCAGCAGCTTATCTAGTAGCTACGAGCAGTACTTC,CASSLSSSYEQYF
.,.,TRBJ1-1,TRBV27,TGTGCCAGCAGTTTCAGGGAGAACACTGAAGCTTTCTTT,CASSFRENTEAFF
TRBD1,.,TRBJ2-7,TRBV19,TGTGCCAGTAGTCCCCGACAGGGGGCGTCCTACGAGCAGTACTTC,CASSPRQGASYEQYF
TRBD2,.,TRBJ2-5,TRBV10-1,TGCGCCAGCAGTACAAATCAACTTAGCGGGAGGAATCAAGAGACCCAGTACTTC,CASSTNQLSGRNQETQYF
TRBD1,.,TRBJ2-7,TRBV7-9,TGTGCCAGCAGTGGGACAGGTTATTACGAGCAGTACTTC,CASSGTGYYEQYF
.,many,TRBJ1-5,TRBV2,TGTGCCAGCCACAAAACCGACAATGGGCAGCCCCAGCATTTT,CASHKTDNGQPQHF
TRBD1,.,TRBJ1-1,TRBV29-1,TGCAGCGTCTGGGGTGATAAGGGACAGAGCACTGAAGCTTTCTTT,CSVWGDKGQSTEAFF
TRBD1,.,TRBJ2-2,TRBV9,TGTGCCAGCAGCCCGACAGGGTCCGGGGAGCTGTTTTTT,CASSPTGSGELFF
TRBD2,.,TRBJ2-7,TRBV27,TGTGCCAGCAGTTTAACTAGCGGGAGTGTTGAACAGTACTTC,CASSLTSGSVEQYF
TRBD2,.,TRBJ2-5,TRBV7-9,TGTGCCAGCACCCTCGTCTCGGGACTAGCGGGAGGCGGGGAGACCCAGTACTTC,CASTLVSGLAGGGETQYF